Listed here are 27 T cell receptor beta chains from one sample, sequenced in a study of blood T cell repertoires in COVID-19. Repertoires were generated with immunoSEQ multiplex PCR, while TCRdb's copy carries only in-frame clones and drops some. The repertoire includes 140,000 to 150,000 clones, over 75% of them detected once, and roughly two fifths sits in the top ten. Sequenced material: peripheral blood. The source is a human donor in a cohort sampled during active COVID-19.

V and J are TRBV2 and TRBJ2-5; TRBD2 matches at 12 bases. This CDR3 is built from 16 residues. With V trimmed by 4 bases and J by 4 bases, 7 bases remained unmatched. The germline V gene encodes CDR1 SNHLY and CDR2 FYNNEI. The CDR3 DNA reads TGTGCCAGCAGTGGCTGGGCGGGACTAGCGGGAGAGACCCAGTACTTC. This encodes CASSGWAGLAGETQYF.

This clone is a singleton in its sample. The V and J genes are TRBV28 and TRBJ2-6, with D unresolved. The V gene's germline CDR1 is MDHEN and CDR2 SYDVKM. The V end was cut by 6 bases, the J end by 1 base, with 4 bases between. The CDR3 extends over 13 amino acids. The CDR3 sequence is CASRLSGANVLTF. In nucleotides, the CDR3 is TGTGCCAGCAGACTATCTGGGGCCAACGTCCTGACTTTC.

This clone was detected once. The CDR3 DNA is TGTGCCAGCAGCCAAGGACAGCGTGGGGCCAACGTCCTGACTTTC. The encoded protein is CASSQGQRGANVLTF. V usage is TRBV11-2 and J usage is TRBJ2-6; D is perhaps TRBD1 (6 bases). This CDR3 is 15 amino acids long. Germline lookup yields CDR1 SGHAT and CDR2 FQNNGV. V was trimmed by 5 bases and J by 3 bases, leaving 11 bases between them.

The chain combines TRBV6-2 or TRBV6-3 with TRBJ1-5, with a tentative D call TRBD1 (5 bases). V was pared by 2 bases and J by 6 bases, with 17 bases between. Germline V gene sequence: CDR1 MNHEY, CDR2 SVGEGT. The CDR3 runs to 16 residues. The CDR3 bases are TGTGCCAGCAGTTACGGCAGGGTAAATGACGTTCAGCCCCAGCATTTT. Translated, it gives CASSYGRVNDVQPQHF.

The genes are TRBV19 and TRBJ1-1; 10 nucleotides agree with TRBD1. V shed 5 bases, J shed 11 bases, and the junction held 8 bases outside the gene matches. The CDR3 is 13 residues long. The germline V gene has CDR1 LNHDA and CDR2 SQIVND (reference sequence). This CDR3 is CASSQGDRGAAFF. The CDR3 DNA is TGTGCCAGTAGTCAGGGGGACAGGGGCGCGGCTTTCTTT.

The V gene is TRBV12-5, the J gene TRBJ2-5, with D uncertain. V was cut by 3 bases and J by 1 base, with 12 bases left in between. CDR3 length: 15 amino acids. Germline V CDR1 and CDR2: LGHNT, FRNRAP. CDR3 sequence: CASGLWQNPQETQYF. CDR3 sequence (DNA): TGTGCTAGTGGTTTATGGCAGAACCCCCAAGAGACCCAGTACTTC.

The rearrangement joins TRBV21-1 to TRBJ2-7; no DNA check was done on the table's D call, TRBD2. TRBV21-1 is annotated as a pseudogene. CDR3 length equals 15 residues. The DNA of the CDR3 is TGTGCCAGCAGCCCTCGCCCGAGCTCCTCCTACGAGCAGTACTTC. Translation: CASSPRPSSSYEQYF.

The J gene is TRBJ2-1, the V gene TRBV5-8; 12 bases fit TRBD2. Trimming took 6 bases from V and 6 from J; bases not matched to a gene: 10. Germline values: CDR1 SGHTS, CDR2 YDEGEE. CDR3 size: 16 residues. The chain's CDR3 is CASTSSGGADLNEQFF. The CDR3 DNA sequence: TGTGCCAGCACCTCTAGCGGGGGGGCCGACCTCAATGAGCAGTTCTTC.

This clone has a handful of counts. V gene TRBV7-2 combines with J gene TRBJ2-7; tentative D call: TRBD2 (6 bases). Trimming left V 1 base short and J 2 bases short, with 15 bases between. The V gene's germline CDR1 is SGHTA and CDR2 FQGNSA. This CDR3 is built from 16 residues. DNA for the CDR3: TGTGCCAGCAGCTTAGGGGGGACGGGGGTCCCCTACGAGCAGTACTTC. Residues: CASSLGGTGVPYEQYF.

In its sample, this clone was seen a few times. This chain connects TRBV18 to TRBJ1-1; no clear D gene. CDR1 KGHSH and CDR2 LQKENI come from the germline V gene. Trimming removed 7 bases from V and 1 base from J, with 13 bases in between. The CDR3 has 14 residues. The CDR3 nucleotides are TGTGCCAGCTTCCCACCGGGAGAGAACACTGAAGCTTTCTTT. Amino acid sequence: CASFPPGENTEAFF. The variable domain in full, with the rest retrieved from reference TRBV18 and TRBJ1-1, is NAGVMQNPRHLVRRRGQEARLRCSPMKGHSHVYWYRQLPEEGLKFMVYLQKENIIDESGMPKERFSAEFPKEGPSILRIQQVVRGDSAAYFCASFPPGENTEAFFGQGTRLTVV.

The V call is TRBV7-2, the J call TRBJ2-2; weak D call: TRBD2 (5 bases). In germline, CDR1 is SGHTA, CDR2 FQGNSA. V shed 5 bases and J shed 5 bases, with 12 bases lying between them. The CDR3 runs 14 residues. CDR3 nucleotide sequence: TGTGCCAGCAGCACCTACCGGGGAACCGGGGAGCTGTTTTTT. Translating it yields CASSTYRGTGELFF.

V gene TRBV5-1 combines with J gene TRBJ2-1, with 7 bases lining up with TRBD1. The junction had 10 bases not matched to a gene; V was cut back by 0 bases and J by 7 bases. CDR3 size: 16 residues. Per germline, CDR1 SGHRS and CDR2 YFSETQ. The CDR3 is CASSLGGRQGKNEQFF. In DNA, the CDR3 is TGCGCCAGCAGCTTGGGGGGGAGACAGGGAAAGAATGAGCAGTTCTTC.

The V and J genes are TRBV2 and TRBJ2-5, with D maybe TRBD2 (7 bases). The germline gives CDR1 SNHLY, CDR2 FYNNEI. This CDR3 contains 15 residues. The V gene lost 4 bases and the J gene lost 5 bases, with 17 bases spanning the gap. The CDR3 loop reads CASSVYGGAGETQYF. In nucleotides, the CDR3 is TGTGCCAGCAGTGTATATGGGGGGGCCGGGGAGACCCAGTACTTC.

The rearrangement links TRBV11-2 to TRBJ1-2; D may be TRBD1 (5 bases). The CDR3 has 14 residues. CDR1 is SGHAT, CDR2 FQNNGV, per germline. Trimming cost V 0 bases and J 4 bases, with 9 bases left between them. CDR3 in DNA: TGTGCCAGCAGCTTAGACAGGGTGGGCTATGGCTACACCTTC. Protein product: CASSLDRVGYGYTF. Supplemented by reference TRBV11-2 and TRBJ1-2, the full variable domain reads EAGVAQSPRYKIIEKRQSVAFWCNPISGHATLYWYQQILGQGPKLLIQFQNNGVVDDSQLPKDRFSAERLKGVDSTLKIQPAKLEDSAVYLCASSLDRVGYGYTFGSGTRLTVV.

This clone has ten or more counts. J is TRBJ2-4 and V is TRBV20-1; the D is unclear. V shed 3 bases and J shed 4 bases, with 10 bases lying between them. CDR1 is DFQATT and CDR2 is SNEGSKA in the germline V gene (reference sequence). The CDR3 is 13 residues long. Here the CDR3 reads CSASSQTKNIQYF. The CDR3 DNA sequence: TGCAGTGCTAGTTCGCAGACAAAAAACATTCAGTACTTC.

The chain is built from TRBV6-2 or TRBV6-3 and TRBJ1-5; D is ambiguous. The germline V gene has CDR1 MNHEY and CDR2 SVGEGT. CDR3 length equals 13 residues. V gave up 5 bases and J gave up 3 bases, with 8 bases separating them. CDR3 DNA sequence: TGTGCCAGCAGTAACAGTCTCAATCAGCCCCAGCATTTT. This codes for CASSNSLNQPQHF.

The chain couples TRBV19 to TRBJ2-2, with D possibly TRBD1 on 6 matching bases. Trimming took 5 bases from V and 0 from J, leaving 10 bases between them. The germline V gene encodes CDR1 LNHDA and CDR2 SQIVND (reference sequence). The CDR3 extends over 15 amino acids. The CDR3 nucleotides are TGTGCCAGTAGTCCGGGACAAGCGAACACCGGGGAGCTGTTTTTT. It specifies CASSPGQANTGELFF.

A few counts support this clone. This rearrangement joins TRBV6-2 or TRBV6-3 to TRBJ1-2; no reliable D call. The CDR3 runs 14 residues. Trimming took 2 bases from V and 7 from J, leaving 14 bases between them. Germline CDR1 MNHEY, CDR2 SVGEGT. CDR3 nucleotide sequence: TGTGCCAGCAGTTACGGGTTGCGAGGTGGTGGCTACACCTTC. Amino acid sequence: CASSYGLRGGGYTF.

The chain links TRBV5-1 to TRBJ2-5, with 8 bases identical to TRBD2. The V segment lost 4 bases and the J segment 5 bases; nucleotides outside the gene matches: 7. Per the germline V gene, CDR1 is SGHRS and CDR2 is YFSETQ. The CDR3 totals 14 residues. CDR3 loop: CASSPISGIETQYF. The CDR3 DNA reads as TGCGCCAGCAGCCCCATTAGCGGGATCGAGACCCAGTACTTC. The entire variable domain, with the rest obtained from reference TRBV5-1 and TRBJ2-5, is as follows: KAGVTQTPRYLIKTRGQQVTLSCSPISGHRSVSWYQQTPGQGLQFLFEYFSETQRNKGNFPGRFSGRQFSNSRSEMNVSTLELGDSALYLCASSPISGIETQYFGPGTRLLVL.

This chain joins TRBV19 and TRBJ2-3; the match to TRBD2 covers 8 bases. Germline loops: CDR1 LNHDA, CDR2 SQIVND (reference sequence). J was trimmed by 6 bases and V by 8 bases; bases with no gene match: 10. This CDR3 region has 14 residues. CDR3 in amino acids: CASAREGEMDTQYF. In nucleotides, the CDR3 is TGTGCCAGTGCCCGGGAGGGGGAGATGGATACGCAGTATTTT.

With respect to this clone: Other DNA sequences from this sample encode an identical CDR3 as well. CDR3 sequence reads: CASSRQDYGYTF. The CDR3 DNA follows: TGTGCCAGTAGCCGACAGGACTATGGCTACACCTTC. This chain connects TRBV19 to TRBJ1-2, with D perhaps matching TRBD1 (6 bases). Germline CDR1 is LNHDA and CDR2 is SQIVND (reference sequence). This CDR3 has 12 residues. Between the trimmed V and J ends, which lost 6 bases and 3 bases, there was a span of 8 bases.

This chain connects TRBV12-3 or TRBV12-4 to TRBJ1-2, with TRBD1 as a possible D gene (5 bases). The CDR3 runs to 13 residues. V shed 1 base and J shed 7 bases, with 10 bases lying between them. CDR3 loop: CASSLGSGSGYTF. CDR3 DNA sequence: TGTGCCAGCAGTTTAGGTTCAGGGTCTGGCTACACCTTC.

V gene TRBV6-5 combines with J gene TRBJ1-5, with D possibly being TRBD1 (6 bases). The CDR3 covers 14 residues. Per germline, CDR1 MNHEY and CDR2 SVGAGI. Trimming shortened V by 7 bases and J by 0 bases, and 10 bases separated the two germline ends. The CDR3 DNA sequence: TGTGCCAGCAAAAGGACAGATAGCAATCAGCCCCAGCATTTT. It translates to CASKRTDSNQPQHF.

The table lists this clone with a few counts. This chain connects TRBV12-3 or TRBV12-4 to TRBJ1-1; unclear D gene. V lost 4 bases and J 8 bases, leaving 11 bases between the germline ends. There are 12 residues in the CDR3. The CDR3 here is CASSSHAGEAFF. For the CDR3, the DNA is TGTGCCAGCAGTTCGCACGCGGGAGAAGCTTTCTTT.

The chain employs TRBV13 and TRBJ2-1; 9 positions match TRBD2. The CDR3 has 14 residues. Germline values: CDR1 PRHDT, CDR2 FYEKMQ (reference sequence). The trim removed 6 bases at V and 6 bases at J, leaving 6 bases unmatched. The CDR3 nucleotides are TGTGCCAGCAGTCATAGCGGGGGCTTCAATGAGCAGTTCTTC. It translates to CASSHSGGFNEQFF.

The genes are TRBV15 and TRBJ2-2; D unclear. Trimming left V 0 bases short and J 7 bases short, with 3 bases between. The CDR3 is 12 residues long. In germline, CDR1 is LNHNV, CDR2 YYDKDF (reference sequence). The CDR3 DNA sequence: TGTGCCACCAGCAGAGATCTCGGGGAGCTGTTTTTT. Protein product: CATSRDLGELFF.

The CDR3: CASSPGEVVISEQFF. The CDR3 DNA reads as TGTGCCAGCAGCCCCGGGGAAGTGGTGATCAGTGAGCAGTTCTTC. The V gene is TRBV11-2, the J gene TRBJ2-1; tentatively, D is TRBD2 (5 bases). Germline V gives CDR1 SGHAT, CDR2 FQNNGV. Trimming took 5 bases from V and 9 from J, leaving 20 bases between them. The length of the CDR3 is 15 residues.